This T cell receptor beta chain was profiled in a study of PD-L1 blockade in urothelial cancer. Study details: Male patients with bladder-origin urothelial cancer numbered about nine tenths of the roughly 29. T cells were recovered from blood samples at a median of roughly 130,000. Patients' prior chemotherapy regimens numbered 0 to 3.

CDR3 length: 15 residues. Germline CDR1 and CDR2: SGDLS and YYNGEE. V was pared by 3 bases and J by 9 bases, with 5 bases of the junction left unmatched. Specified time point: peripheral blood 6 weeks after treatment start. The repertoire was sequenced with immunoSEQ multiplex PCR; TCRdb's copy has only in-frame clones and lacks some. This table has some 51,000 clones, more than 75% appearing once. Source: PBMCs, taken around atezolizumab (anti-PD-L1) treatment. This TCR was sampled from a man between 60 and 70 years old with urothelial cancer. The chain links TRBV9 to TRBJ2-4; TRBD2 matches 14 bases. The CDR3 region has the DNA TGTGCCAGCAGCGGGACTAGCGGGGGGAATGGCATTCAGTACTTC. As protein: CASSGTSGGNGIQYF.